A selection of T cell receptor beta chains follows, all from one sample in a study of blood T cell repertoires in COVID-19. The method was immunoSEQ multiplex PCR; TCRdb's version includes in-frame clones alone and lacks a portion of them. The sample records more than 35,000 clones, nearly 70% being singletons. Sequenced input: peripheral blood. Source of these receptors: a man of 80 years or more with acute or convalescent COVID-19. Both conserved end residues are trimmed from each CDR3.

j_call v_call cdr3_aa
TRBJ2-2 TRBV5-1 ASSLDSSNTGELF
TRBJ2-7 TRBV30 LGLAAYEQY
TRBJ2-7 TRBV10-3 AISESEGYEQY
TRBJ1-1 TRBV2 ASSRLAGTEAF
TRBJ1-1 TRBV7-8 ASSRDWSEGAF
TRBJ2-1 TRBV7-2 ASSLGGSGAYNEQF
TRBJ1-1 TRBV6-6 ASSHGQGVAEAF
TRBJ2-3 TRBV7-6 ASSREADTQY
TRBJ2-1 TRBV11-1 ASSHGVAGNNEQF
TRBJ2-3 TRBV18 ASSPRSSGALPTDTQY
TRBJ2-3 TRBV5-1 ASSKTTSESDTQY
TRBJ2-2 TRBV28 ASSPTVGAGGELF
TRBJ1-1 TRBV9 ASSVAGPANEAF
TRBJ1-2 TRBV2 ASSEGGVGGYT
TRBJ1-1 TRBV9 ASSVVGTWGEAF
TRBJ2-1 TRBV24-1 ATSDNVGNEQF
TRBJ2-7 TRBV4-1 ASSQEPAGRETYEQY
TRBJ1-4 TRBV2 ASVQGATNEKLF
TRBJ1-5 TRBV3-1/TRBV3-2 ASSPGGNQPQH
TRBJ2-7 TRBV11-3 ASSLGAGEFYEQY
TRBJ1-2 TRBV2 ASSEGLQIYGYT
TRBJ1-6 TRBV7-2 ASRGGGGASSPLH
TRBJ1-3 TRBV9 ASSAHAGTVPRSGNTIY
TRBJ2-6 TRBV5-6 ASSLDGQGAYGANVLT